This T cell receptor (beta chain) was observed in a study of blood T cell repertoires in COVID-19. Ages ranged from about 18 to 89 years, with residence in some 25 US areas. Two consecutive negative NP/OP PCR tests, clearance, or resolved symptoms defined Cohort 3 recovery. Germline V lookup: CDR1 PRHDT, CDR2 FYEKMQ (reference sequence). The CDR3 is 13 amino acids. Trimming shortened V by 5 bases and J by 4 bases, and 12 bases separated the two germline ends. Clones were read by immunoSEQ multiplex PCR, and TCRdb kept only the in-frame ones, dropping some. Of about 240,000 clones in the sample, roughly 89% were seen once.

This rearrangement joins TRBV13 to TRBJ2-7; D not certain. Sequenced material: PBMCs or T cells enriched from blood (not recorded which). This sequence originates from a woman in her 30s who had recovered from COVID-19. CDR3 nucleotide sequence: TGTGCCAGCAGCGGGCCCCCTCGATACGAGCAGTACTTC. Residues: CASSGPPRYEQYF.